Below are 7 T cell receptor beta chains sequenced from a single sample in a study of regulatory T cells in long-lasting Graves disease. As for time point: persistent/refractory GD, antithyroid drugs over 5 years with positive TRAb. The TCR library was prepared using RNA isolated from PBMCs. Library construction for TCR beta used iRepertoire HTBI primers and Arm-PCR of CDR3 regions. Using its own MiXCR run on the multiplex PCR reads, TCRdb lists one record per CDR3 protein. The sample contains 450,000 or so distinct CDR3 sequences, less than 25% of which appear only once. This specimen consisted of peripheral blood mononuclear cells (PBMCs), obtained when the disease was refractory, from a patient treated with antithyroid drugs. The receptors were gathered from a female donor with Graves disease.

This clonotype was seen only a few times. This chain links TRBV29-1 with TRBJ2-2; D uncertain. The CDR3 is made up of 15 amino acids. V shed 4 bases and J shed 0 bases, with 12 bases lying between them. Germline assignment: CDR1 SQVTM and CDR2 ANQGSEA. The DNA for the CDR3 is TGCAGCGTTGTCCCCCTGGGGACGAACACCGGGGAGCTGTTTTTT. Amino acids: CSVVPLGTNTGELFF.

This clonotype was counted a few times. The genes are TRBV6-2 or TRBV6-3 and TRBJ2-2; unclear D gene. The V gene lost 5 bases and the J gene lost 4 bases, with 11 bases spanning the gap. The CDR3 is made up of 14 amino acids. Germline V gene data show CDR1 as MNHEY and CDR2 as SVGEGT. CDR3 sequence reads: CASSVDVFTGELFF. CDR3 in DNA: TGTGCCAGCAGTGTAGATGTATTCACCGGGGAGCTGTTTTTT.

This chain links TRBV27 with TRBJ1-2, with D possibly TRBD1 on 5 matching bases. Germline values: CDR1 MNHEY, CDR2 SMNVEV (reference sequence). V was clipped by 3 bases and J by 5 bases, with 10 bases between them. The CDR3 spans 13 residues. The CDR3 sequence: CASSFTAGYGYTF. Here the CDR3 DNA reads TGTGCCAGCAGTTTTACGGCAGGGTATGGCTACACCTTC.

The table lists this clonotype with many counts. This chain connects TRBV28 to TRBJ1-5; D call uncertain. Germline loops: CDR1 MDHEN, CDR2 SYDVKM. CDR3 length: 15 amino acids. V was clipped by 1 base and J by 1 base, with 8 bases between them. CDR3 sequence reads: CASSLYRGSNQPQHF. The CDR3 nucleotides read TGTGCCAGCAGTTTATATCGGGGAAGCAATCAGCCCCAGCATTTT.

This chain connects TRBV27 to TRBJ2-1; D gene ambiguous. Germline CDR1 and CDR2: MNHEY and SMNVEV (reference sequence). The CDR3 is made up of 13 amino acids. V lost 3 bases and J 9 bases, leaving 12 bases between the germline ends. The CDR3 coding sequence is TGTGCCAGCAGTTTTAAGGTCCTGGGTGAGCAGTTCTTC. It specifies CASSFKVLGEQFF.

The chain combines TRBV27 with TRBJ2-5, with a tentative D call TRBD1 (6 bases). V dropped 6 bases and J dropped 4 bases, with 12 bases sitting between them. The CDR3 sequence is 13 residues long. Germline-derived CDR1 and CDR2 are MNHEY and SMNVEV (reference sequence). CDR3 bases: TGTGCCAGCAGCGAGTTGGGGGCAGAGACCCAGTACTTC. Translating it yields CASSELGAETQYF.

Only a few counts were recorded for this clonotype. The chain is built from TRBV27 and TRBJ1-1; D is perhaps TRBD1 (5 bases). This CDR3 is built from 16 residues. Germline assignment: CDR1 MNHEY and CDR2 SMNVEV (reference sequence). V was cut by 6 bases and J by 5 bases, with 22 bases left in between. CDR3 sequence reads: CASRSTGTPTFTEAFF. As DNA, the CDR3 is TGTGCCAGCAGATCTACCGGGACTCCTACTTTTACTGAAGCTTTCTTT.